This T cell receptor (beta chain) originates from a study of T-cell reconstitution after alpha-beta-depleted transplantation in children (dated by TCRdb to about 2016). Turning to the overall study: T-cell immune reconstitution after TCRalphabeta/CD19-depleted allogeneic hematopoietic cell transplantation in children was quantitatively tracked in the study by means of TCR repertoire profiling.

Counted from cysteine to phenylalanine, this CDR3 has 15 amino acids. The read is trimmed to its CDR3 DNA, 45 bases read in frame from base 1. At the junction V is shortened by 4 bases and J by 0 bases; bases outside the gene matches: 2. As encoded in the germline V gene, CDR1 is MNHEY while CDR2 is SVGEGT. This clonotype came up many times. The specificity of this receptor is unknown. Base qualities were left out, and no much larger clone turns up one base away. The library was prepared using PCR. The run used an Illumina HiSeq 2500. Molecular barcoding was employed in the preparation of TCR libraries, with unique molecular identifiers being used to normalize TCRbeta repertoire quantification. Through fastp at Q25 and MiXCR, TCRdb rebuilt clones from the public reads, retaining in-frame beta chains. Merged by CDR3 protein, the rows form single entries marked with the most common genes and DNA. This sample lists roughly 300,000 distinct CDR3 sequences; about 9.3% were detected once. Of the sample, approximately 2.3% falls within the top ten clones.

The sample in question was PBMCs from the stem cell graft donor, obtained from the stem cell graft. The V and J segments used are TRBV6-2 or TRBV6-3 and TRBJ2-7, and TRBD2 matches 11 of the central bases. The receptor was derived from a human donor who donated a stem cell graft to a child with acute lymphoblastic leukemia. The CDR3 corresponds to CASSSTSGSSYEQYF. At the DNA level, the sequence is TGTGCCAGCAGTTCAACTAGCGGGAGCTCCTACGAGCAGTACTTC.